The 5 T cell receptor beta chains below all came from one sample that was sequenced in a study of shared T cell receptors in the human thymus. Here immunoSEQ multiplex PCR was the method, and the copy in TCRdb shows in-frame clones only, minus some. The data contain 500,000 to 750,000 clones, approximately 90% of them singletons. These data were also reused for a study on human thymus T cells.

The specimen sequenced was thymocytes. The origin of the receptors is a boy in the first two years of life with a congenital heart defect.

The J gene is TRBJ1-2, the V gene TRBV4-3; TRBD1 is a possible D gene (5 bases). Deletions cut 0 bases from V and 6 bases from J, with 17 bases between. The CDR3 has 16 amino acids. CDR1 and CDR2 (germline): LGHNA, YSLEER. The CDR3 reads CASSQDPDSGANGYTF. In nucleotides, the CDR3 is TGCGCCAGCAGCCAAGATCCCGATAGTGGGGCCAATGGCTACACCTTC.

The chain is built from TRBV2 and TRBJ2-1; 10 bases match TRBD2. The trim removed 4 bases at V and 4 bases at J, leaving 7 bases unmatched. Germline V gives CDR1 SNHLY, CDR2 FYNNEI. The CDR3 runs to 16 residues. In nucleotides, the CDR3 is TGTGCCAGCAGTGGTCGGACTAGCGGTTCTTACAATGAGCAGTTCTTC. Translating it yields CASSGRTSGSYNEQFF. The complete variable domain, with remaining parts taken from reference TRBV2 and TRBJ2-1, reads EPEVTQTPSHQVTQMGQEVILRCVPISNHLYFYWYRQILGQKVEFLVSFYNNEISEKSEIFDDQFSVERPDGSNFTLKIRSTKLEDSAMYFCASSGRTSGSYNEQFFGPGTRLTVL.

The chain links TRBV28 to TRBJ2-3; perhaps TRBD2 as D (5 bases). V was pared by 5 bases and J by 3 bases, with 21 bases between. Germline V gives CDR1 MDHEN, CDR2 SYDVKM. This CDR3 has 17 residues. This chain's CDR3 is CASSRLSAPPATDTQYF. For the CDR3, the DNA is TGTGCCAGCAGTCGACTATCCGCCCCCCCCGCGACAGATACGCAGTATTTT.

The CDR3 reads CASSLRGVGGMIDTQYF. The CDR3 coding sequence is TGTGCCAGCAGTTTACGGGGGGTAGGAGGGATGATAGATACGCAGTATTTT. The genes are TRBV28 and TRBJ2-3; 7 bases map to TRBD2. This CDR3 is 17 amino acids long. V was clipped by 2 bases and J by 5 bases; unmatched bases: 13. Germline V CDR1 and CDR2: MDHEN, SYDVKM.

For this clone: Other DNA sequences in the sample encode the same CDR3. The chain uses TRBV6-5 and TRBJ1-2; D gene uncertain. The CDR3 loop spans 13 amino acids. Germline CDR1 MNHEY, CDR2 SVGAGI. With 0 bases removed from V and 7 bases from J, the gap between germline ends came to 9 bases. The CDR3 loop reads CASSYSRVVGYTF. Here the CDR3 DNA reads TGTGCCAGCAGTTACTCGAGAGTGGTTGGCTACACCTTC.